This is a list of T cell receptor beta chains from one sample in a study of blood T cells in healthy people across ages. TCRdb independently ran MiXCR on the 5' RACE reads; one entry per CDR3 protein. The sample has over 450,000 distinct CDR3 sequences; less than 25% are singletons. This same sample was also taken into another study, of T cells of mothers and their children.

Sequencing was done on a sample of blood. These receptors were taken from a boy younger than 18 in good health. CDR3s include the opening cysteine and the closing phenylalanine or tryptophan. D genes are given only for firm matches. Size is stated for part of the rows, as once, few or many counts, or as a class when the clone is expanded.

size,D,V,J,CDR3,DNA
few,TRBD1,TRBV12-3/TRBV12-4,TRBJ1-6,CASSPGTGGDSPLHF,TGTGCCAGCAGTCCAGGGACAGGGGGCGATTCACCCCTCCACTTT
few,NA,TRBV28,TRBJ2-3,CASSDQSTQYF,TGTGCCAGCAGCGACCAGAGTACGCAGTATTTT
few,TRBD2,TRBV7-2,TRBJ2-3,CASSLVLGLGSTDTQYF,TGTGCCAGCAGCTTAGTCTTGGGACTAGGGAGCACAGATACGCAGTATTTT
NA,NA,TRBV7-9,TRBJ1-5,CASSLGYRHQPQHF,TGTGCCAGCAGCTTAGGATACAGGCATCAGCCCCAGCATTTT
NA,NA,TRBV16,TRBJ2-7,CASSPPRGSYEQYF,TGTGCCAGCAGCCCGCCCCGGGGTTCCTACGAGCAGTACTTC
many,NA,TRBV20-1,TRBJ2-5,CSASRGWETQYF,TGCAGTGCTAGCAGGGGTTGGGAGACCCAGTACTTC
NA,NA,TRBV16,TRBJ2-3,CASSHNRVTTDTQYF,TGTGCCAGCAGCCATAACAGGGTAACCACAGATACGCAGTATTTT
few,NA,TRBV20-1,TRBJ2-5,CSARRGAATQYF,TGCAGTGCGAGACGGGGGGCTGCGACCCAGTACTTC
many,NA,TRBV7-9,TRBJ2-2,CASSPRGYTGELFF,TGTGCCAGCAGCCCACGGGGCTACACCGGGGAGCTGTTTTTT
few,TRBD1,TRBV20-1,TRBJ1-2,CSAGTGRPSNYGYTF,TGCAGTGCCGGGACAGGGCGGCCTTCTAACTATGGCTACACCTTC
NA,NA,TRBV2,TRBJ1-4,CASVLEATNEKLFF,TGTGCCAGCGTACTAGAAGCAACTAATGAAAAACTGTTTTTT
NA,TRBD1,TRBV27,TRBJ1-2,CASRGRGQGAQNGYTF,TGTGCCAGCAGGGGCCGGGGACAGGGGGCGCAGAATGGCTACACCTTC
NA,TRBD1,TRBV4-3,TRBJ1-4,CASSQGTGRVEKLFF,TGCGCCAGCAGCCAAGGGACAGGGCGTGTTGAAAAACTGTTTTTT
NA,NA,TRBV5-1,TRBJ1-2,CASSLNGDYGYTF,TGCGCCAGCAGCTTGAACGGGGACTATGGCTACACCTTC
NA,NA,TRBV27,TRBJ2-3,CASSTWGRGTDTQYF,TGTGCCAGCAGTACGTGGGGTCGAGGCACAGATACGCAGTATTTT
few,NA,TRBV5-5,TRBJ1-4,CASSFPQGVEKLFF,TGTGCCAGCAGCTTTCCTCAGGGAGTTGAAAAACTGTTTTTT
few,NA,TRBV28,TRBJ1-1,CASRFEVVRAEAFF,TGTGCCAGCAGGTTCGAGGTAGTGAGGGCTGAAGCTTTCTTT
NA,TRBD1,TRBV7-8,TRBJ2-7,CASSRTGTGPTYEQYF,TGTGCCAGCAGCAGAACCGGGACAGGCCCGACCTACGAGCAGTACTTC
few,TRBD2,TRBV6-1,TRBJ2-1,CASSLGTSYEQFF,TGTGCCAGCAGTCTCGGGACTAGCTATGAGCAGTTCTTC
NA,TRBD2,TRBV20-1,TRBJ2-2,CSARPASGSYTGELFF,TGCAGTGCTAGGCCCGCTAGCGGGAGCTACACCGGGGAGCTGTTTTTT
NA,TRBD1,TRBV11-2,TRBJ2-7,CASSPWDRAYEQYF,TGTGCCAGCAGTCCTTGGGACAGGGCCTACGAGCAGTACTTC
NA,NA,TRBV11-1,TRBJ2-7,CASSFDSTSSYEQYF,TGTGCCAGCAGCTTCGACAGCACGAGCTCCTACGAGCAGTACTTC
many,NA,TRBV15,TRBJ1-4,CATSRGLGTNTNEKLFF,TGTGCCACCAGCAGAGGTTTGGGGACCAACACTAATGAAAAACTGTTTTTT
few,NA,TRBV5-1,TRBJ2-5,CASSPEGGQETQYF,TGCGCCAGCAGCCCCGAAGGGGGGCAAGAGACCCAGTACTTC
NA,TRBD1,TRBV7-8,TRBJ2-5,CASSLPWTGPQETQYF,TGTGCCAGCAGCTTACCGTGGACAGGCCCCCAAGAGACCCAGTACTTC
NA,NA,TRBV5-6,TRBJ2-4,CASSTIGTTELIIQYF,TGTGCCAGCAGCACAATAGGGACCACGGAACTAATCATTCAGTACTTC
NA,NA,TRBV20-1,TRBJ1-2,CSASSGEIGYTF,TGCAGTGCTAGTTCGGGGGAGATCGGCTACACCTTC
NA,TRBD1,TRBV6-6,TRBJ1-2,CASRVGGTGLYGYTF,TGTGCCAGCAGAGTGGGGGGGACAGGGCTCTATGGCTACACCTTC
many,NA,TRBV3-1,TRBJ2-5,CASSQDTGRETQYF,TGTGCCAGCAGCCAAGACACGGGCCGGGAGACCCAGTACTTC
few,NA,TRBV6-2/TRBV6-3,TRBJ2-1,CASNNNYNEQFF,TGTGCCAGCAACAACAACTACAATGAGCAGTTCTTC